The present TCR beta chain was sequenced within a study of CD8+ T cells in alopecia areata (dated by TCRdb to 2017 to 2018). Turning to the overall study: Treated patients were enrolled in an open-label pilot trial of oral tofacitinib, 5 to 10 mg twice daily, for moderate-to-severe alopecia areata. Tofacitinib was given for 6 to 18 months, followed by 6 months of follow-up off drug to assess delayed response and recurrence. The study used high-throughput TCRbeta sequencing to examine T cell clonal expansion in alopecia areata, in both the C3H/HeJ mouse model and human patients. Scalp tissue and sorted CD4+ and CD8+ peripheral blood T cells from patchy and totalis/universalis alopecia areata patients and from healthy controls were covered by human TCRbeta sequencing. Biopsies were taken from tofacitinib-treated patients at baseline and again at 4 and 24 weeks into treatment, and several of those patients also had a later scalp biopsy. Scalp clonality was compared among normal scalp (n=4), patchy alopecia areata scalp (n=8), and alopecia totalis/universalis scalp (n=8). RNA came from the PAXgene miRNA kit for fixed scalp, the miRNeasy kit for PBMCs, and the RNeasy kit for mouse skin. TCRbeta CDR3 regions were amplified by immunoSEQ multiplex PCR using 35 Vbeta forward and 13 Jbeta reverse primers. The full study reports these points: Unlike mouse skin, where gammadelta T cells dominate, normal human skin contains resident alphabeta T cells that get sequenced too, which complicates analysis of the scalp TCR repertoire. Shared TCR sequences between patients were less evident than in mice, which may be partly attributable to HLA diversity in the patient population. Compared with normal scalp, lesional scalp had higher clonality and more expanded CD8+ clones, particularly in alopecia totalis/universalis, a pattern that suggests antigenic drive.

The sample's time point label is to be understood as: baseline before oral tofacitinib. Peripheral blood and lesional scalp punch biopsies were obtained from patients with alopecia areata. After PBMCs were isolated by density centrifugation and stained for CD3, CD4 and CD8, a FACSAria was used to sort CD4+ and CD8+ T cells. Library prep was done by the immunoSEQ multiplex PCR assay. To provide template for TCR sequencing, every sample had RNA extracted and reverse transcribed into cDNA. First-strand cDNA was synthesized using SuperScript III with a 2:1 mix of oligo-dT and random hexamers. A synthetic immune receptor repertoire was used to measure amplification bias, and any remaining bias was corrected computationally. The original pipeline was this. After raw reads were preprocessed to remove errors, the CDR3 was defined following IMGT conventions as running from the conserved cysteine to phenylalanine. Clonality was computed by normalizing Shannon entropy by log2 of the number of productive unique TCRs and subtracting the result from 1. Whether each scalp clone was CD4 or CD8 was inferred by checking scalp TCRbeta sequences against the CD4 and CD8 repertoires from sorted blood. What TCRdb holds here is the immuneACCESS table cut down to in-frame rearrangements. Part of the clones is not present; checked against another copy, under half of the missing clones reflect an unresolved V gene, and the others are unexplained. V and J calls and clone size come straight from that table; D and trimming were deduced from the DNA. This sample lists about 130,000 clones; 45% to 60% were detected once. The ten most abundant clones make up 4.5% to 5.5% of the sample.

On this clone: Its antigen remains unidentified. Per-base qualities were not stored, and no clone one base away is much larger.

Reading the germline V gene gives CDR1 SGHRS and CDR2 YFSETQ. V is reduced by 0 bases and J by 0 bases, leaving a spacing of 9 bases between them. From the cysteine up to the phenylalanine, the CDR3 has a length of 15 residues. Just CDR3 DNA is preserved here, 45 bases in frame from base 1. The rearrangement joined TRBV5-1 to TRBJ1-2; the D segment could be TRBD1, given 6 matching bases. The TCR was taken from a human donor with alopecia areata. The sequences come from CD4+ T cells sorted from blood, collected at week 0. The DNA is TGCGCCAGCAGCTTGGGCGCAGGGGCTAACTATGGCTACACCTTC. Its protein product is CASSLGAGANYGYTF.